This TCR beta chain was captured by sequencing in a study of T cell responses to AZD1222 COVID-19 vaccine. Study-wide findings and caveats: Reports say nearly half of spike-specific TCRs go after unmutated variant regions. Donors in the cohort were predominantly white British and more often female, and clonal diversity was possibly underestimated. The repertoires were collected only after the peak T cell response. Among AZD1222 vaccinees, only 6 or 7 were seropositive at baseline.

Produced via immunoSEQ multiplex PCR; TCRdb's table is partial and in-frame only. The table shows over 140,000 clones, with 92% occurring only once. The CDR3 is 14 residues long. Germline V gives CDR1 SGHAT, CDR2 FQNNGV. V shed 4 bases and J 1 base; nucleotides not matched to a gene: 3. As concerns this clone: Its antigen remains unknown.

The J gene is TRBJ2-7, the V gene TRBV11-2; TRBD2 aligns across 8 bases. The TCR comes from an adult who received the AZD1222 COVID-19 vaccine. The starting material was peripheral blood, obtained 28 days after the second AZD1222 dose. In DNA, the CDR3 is TGTGCCAGCAGCTCGTTAGCGGGGTCCTACGAGCAGTACTTC. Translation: CASSSLAGSYEQYF.